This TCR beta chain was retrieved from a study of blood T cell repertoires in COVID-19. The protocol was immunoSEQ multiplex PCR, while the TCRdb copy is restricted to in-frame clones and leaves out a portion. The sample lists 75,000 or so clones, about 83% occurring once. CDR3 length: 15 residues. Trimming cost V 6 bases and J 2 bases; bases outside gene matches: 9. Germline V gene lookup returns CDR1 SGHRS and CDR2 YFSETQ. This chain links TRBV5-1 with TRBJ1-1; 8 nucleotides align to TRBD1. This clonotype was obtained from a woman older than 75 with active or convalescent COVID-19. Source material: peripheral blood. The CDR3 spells CASNPGGASNTEAFF. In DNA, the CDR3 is TGCGCCAGCAACCCAGGGGGCGCGAGTAACACTGAAGCTTTCTTT.